Listed below are T cell receptor beta chains from one sample, sequenced in a study of Graves' ophthalmopathy and Graves' hyperthyroidism. TCRdb re-called the multiplex PCR reads through MiXCR, storing one row per CDR3 protein. The table has hundreds of thousands of distinct CDR3 sequences, approximately 40% seen once. The sequenced sample was peripheral blood. The receptors originated from an adult man with Graves' ophthalmopathy. Each CDR3 is given without its conserved first and last residue. Fields, in order: CDR3 protein, clone size, V gene. Part of the rows lack a size; the others show once, few, many or a class for expanded clones.

ASSQDPAYDNQPQH	few	TRBV4-1
ASPGYSSGYT	-	TRBV2
ASSDRDIRYEQY	-	TRBV5-1
ASSMGQRETQY	-	TRBV5-5
ATSAGTGGYGYT	-	TRBV24-1
ASNHQGRGSHSPLH	-	TRBV15
SAPPGSKAF	-	TRBV20-1
ASSLDGEDRLQETQY	many	TRBV7-8
ASTQPPYNSPLH	many	TRBV7-2
ASSWTPSQETQY	-	TRBV6-1
AISDRDSFYEQY	many	TRBV10-3
ASTEGTGNS	-	TRBV2
ASSLFPAGAGETQY	few	TRBV5-1
ASREEGYTEAF	once	TRBV2
ASSLAPTVSTNEKLF	few	TRBV11-2
SVATENSNQPQH	many	TRBV29-1
ASSLDGQRLKVNTEAF	-	TRBV11-1
ASSESNASPLH	-	TRBV10-2
ASIGPYGYT	many	TRBV2
ASAPGFLYEQY	-	TRBV7-9
ASSYSPRGEAF	-	TRBV10-3
ATSDGGTGDQPQH	many	TRBV24-1
ASLGKMNTEAF	-	TRBV7-9
ASEETGSETQY	-	TRBV12-3/TRBV12-4
ASSPTRGNYGYT	few	TRBV2
ASSLALSDFQPQH	many	TRBV7-8
ASSLPDRGGRAGHNQPQH	-	TRBV7-8
ASRGQNEKLF	many	TRBV7-9
STSRGGYEQY	many	TRBV29-1
ASSVSAGRSTDTQY	-	TRBV9
ASSQGTDYGCT	few	TRBV12-3/TRBV12-4
ASSVSSAGGRETQY	few	TRBV9
ASRQGSYYGYT	many	TRBV19
ATRVRGGEQY	few	TRBV6-1
ASSEIRDSANPGSYEQY	-	TRBV2
ASSLEDGGNYGYT	few	TRBV5-4
ATSRPPRRTKSTNEKLF	once	TRBV15
SVADRTDTGELF	many	TRBV29-1
ASSVAGGGGHT	-	TRBV9
ASSLEAGTRETQY	many	TRBV5-8
ASSLAGLAGGPYEQY	few	TRBV4-2
AISSGALSGNTIY	-	TRBV10-3
ASSSGHLQETQY	few	TRBV11-1
ASSSTPGAYSNQPQH	-	TRBV12-3/TRBV12-4
ASSDRMESNQPQH	many	TRBV9
APELAGGETQY	-	TRBV10-3
ATSDPGTGGELVNQPQH	-	TRBV24-1